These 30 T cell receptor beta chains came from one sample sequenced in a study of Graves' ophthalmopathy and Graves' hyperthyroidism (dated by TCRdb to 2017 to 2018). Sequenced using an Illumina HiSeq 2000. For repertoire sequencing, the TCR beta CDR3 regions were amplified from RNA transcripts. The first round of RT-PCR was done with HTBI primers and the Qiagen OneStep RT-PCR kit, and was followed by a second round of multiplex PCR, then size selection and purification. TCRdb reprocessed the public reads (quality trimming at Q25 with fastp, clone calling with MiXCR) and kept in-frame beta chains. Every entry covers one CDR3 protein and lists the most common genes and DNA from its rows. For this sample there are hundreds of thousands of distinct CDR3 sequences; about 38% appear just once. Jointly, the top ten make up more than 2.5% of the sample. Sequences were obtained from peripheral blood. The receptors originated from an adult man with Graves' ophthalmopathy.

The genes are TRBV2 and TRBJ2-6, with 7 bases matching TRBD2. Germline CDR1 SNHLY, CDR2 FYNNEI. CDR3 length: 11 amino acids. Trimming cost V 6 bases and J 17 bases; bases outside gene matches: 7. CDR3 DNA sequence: TGTGCCAGCAGCGTGAGCGGGGTCGTGACTTTC. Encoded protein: CASSVSGVVTF. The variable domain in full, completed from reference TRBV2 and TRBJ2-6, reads EPEVTQTPSHQVTQMGQEVILRCVPISNHLYFYWYRQILGQKVEFLVSFYNNEISEKSEIFDDQFSVERPDGSNFTLKIRSTKLEDSAMYFCASSVSGVVTFGAGSRLTVL.

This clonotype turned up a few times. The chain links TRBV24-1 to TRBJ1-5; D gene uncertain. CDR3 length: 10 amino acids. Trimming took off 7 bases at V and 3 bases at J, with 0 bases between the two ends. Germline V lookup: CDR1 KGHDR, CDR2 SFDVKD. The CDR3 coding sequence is TGTGCCACCAGCAATCAGCCCCAGCATTTT. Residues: CATSNQPQHF.

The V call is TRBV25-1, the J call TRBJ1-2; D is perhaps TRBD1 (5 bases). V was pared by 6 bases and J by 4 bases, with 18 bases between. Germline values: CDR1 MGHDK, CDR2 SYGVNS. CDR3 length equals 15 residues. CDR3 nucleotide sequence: TGTGCCAGCAGCGACGAGCAGGGCGGTATCTATGGCTACACCTTC. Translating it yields CASSDEQGGIYGYTF.

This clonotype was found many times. The CDR3 nucleotides read TGCAGCGTTGGACAGGGGCAAAAACTGTTTTTT. Amino acid sequence: CSVGQGQKLFF. V and J are TRBV29-1 and TRBJ1-4; 8 positions match TRBD1. This CDR3 spans 11 amino acids. V was clipped by 4 bases and J by 9 bases; unmatched bases: 1. Per the germline V gene, CDR1 is SQVTM and CDR2 is ANQGSEA.

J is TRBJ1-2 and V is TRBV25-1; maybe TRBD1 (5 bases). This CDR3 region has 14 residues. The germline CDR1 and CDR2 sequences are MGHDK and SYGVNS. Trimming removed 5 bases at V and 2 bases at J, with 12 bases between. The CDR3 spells CASSCWGDNYGYTF. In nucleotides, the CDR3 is TGTGCCAGCAGTTGTTGGGGGGACAACTATGGCTACACCTTC.

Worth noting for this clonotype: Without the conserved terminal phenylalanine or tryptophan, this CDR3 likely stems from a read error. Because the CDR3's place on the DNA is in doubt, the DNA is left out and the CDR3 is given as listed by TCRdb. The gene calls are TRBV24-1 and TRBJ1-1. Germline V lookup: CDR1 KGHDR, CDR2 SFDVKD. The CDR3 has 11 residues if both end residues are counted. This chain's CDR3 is CATSDLLVVAG.

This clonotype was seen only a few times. CDR3 coding DNA: TGTGCCAGCACCAGGACGGTGTGGCGACAGGGGGCGACCGGGACCCAGTACTTC. This gives the protein CASTRTVWRQGATGTQYF. The rearrangement uses TRBV6-6 and TRBJ2-5; 10 bases are shared with TRBD1. Germline loops: CDR1 MNHNY, CDR2 SVGAGI (reference sequence). V lost 7 bases to trimming and J lost 7 bases; unmatched junction nucleotides: 21. The CDR3 sequence is 18 residues long.

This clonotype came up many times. For the CDR3, the DNA is TGTGCCAGCAGCTCGCCCGGGACAGACCAAGAGACCCAGTACTTC. It codes for CASSSPGTDQETQYF. The V gene is TRBV7-9, the J gene TRBJ2-5, with 7 bases matching TRBD1. Per germline, CDR1 SEHNR and CDR2 FQNEAQ (reference sequence). This CDR3 region has 15 residues. V gave up 4 bases and J gave up 0 bases; unmatched junction bases: 5.

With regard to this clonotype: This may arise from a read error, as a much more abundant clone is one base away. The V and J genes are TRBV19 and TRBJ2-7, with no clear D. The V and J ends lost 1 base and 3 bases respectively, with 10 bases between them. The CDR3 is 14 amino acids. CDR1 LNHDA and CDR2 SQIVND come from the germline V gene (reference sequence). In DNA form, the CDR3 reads TGTGCCAGTAGTATAGGGGGATACGACTACGAGCAGTACTTC. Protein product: CASSIGGYDYEQYF.

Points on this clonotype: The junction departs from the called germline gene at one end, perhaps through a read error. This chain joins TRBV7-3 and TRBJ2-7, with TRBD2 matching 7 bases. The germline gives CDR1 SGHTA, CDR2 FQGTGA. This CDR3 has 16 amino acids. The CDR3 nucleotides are TGTGTCAGCAGTGAAAGTGCTAGCGGACACTCCTACGAGCACTACTTC. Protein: CVSSESASGHSYEHYF.

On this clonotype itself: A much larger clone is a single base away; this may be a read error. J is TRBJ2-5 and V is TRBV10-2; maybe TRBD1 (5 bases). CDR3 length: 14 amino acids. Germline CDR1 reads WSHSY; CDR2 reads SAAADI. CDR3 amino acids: CASSLKTAQGTQYF. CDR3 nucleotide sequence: TGTGCCAGCAGTTTGAAGACAGCCCAAGGGACCCAGTACTTC.

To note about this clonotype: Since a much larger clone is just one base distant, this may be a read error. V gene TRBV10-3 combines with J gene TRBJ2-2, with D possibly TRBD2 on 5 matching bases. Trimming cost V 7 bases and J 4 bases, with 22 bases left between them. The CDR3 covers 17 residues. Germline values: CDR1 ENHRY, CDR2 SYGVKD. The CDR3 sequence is CAITGNREVMGTGELFF. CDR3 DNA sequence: TGTGCCATCACCGGGAACAGAGAGGTTATGGGCACCGGGGAGCTGTTTTTT.

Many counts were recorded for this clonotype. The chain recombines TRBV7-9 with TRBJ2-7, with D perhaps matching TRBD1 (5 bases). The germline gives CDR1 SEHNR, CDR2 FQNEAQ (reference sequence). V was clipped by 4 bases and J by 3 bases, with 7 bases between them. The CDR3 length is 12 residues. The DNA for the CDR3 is TGTGCCAGCAGCTCAGGGATCTACGAGCAGTACTTC. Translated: CASSSGIYEQYF.

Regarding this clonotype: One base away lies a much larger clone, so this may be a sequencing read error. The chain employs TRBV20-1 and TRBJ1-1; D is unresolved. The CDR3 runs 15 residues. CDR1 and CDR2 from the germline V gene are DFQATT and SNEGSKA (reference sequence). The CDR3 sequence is CSARVAGKWNTEASF. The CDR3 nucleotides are TGCAGTGCTAGAGTGGCAGGTAAATGGAACACTGAAGCTTCCTTT.

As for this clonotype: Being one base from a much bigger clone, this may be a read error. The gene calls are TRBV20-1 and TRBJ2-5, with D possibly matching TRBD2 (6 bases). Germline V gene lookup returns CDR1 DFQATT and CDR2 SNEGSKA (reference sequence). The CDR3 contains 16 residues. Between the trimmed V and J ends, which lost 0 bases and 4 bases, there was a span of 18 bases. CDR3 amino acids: CSARDRTGGEAETQYF. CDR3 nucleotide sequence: TGCAGTGCTAGAGATCGGACTGGCGGGGAAGCAGAGACCCAGTACTTC.

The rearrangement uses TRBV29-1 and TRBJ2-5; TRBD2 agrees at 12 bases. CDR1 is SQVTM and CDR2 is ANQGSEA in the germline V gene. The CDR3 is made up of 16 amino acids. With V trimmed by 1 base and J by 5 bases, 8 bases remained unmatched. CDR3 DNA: TGCAGCGTTGAAGCTAGCGGGAGGGCAGCGGGCGAGACCCAGTACTTC. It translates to CSVEASGRAAGETQYF. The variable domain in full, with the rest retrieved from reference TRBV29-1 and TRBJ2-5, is SAVISQKPSRDICQRGTSLTIQCQVDSQVTMMFWYRQQPGQSLTLIATANQGSEATYESGFVIDKFPISRPNLTFSTLTVSNMSPEDSSIYLCSVEASGRAAGETQYFGPGTRLLVL.

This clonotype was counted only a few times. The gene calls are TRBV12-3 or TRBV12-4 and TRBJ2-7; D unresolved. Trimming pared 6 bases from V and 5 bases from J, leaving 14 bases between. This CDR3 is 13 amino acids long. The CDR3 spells CASSQQIFDEQYF. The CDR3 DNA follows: TGTGCCAGCAGCCAACAGATATTCGACGAGCAGTACTTC.

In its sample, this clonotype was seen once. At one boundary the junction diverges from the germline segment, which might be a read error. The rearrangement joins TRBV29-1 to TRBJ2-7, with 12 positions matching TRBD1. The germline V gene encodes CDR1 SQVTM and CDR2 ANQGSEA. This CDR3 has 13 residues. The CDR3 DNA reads TGCAGCGTTGAGAAAACCGGGACAGGGGGCGAAGACTTC. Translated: CSVEKTGTGGEDF.

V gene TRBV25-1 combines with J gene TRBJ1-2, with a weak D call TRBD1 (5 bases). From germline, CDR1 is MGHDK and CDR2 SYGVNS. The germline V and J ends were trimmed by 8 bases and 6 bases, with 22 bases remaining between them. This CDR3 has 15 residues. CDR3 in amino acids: CASQDTRGQGDGYTF. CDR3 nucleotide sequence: TGTGCCAGCCAAGATACTCGTGGGCAGGGCGATGGCTACACCTTC.

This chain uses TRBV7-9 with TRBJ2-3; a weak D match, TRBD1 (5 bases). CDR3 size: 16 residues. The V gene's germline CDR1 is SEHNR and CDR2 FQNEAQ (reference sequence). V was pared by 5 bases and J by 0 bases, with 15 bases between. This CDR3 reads CASSTQGVLSTDTQYF. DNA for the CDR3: TGTGCCAGCAGCACACAAGGGGTTCTCAGCACAGATACGCAGTATTTT.

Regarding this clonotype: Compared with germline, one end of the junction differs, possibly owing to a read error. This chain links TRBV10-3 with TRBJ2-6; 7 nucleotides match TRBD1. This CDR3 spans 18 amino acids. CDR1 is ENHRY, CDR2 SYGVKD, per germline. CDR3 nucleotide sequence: TGTGCCAGCAGTTACAACAGGGGAATTGGGTCTGGGGCCAACGTCCTGACTTTC. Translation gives CASSYNRGIGSGANVLTF.

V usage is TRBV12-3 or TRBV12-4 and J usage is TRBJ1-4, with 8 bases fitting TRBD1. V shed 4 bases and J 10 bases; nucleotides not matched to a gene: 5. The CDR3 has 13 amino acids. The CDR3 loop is CASSSGQGGKLFF. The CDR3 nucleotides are TGTGCCAGCAGTTCCGGACAGGGTGGAAAACTGTTTTTT.

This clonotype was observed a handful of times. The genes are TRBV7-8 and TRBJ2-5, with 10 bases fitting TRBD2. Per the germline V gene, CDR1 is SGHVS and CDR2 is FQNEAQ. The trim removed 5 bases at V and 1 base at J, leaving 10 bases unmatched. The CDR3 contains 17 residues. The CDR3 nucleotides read TGTGCCAGCAGCGGCCGCGCTAGCGGGGGCTTCCAAGAGACCCAGTACTTC. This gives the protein CASSGRASGGFQETQYF.

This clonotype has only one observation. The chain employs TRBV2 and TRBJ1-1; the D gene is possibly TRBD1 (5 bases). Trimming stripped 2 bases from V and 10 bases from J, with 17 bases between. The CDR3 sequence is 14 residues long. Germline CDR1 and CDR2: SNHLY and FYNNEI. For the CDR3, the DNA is TGTGCCAGCAGTGAATCGGGACTTATTAAGGCAGCTTTCTTT. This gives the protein CASSESGLIKAAFF.

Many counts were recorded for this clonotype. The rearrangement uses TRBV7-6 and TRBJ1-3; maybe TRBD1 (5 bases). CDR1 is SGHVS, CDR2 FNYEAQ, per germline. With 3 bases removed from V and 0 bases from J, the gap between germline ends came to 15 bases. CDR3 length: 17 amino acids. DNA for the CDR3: TGTGCCAGCAGCTTGTCCCCAGGGAACCCCTCTGGAAACACCATATATTTT. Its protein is CASSLSPGNPSGNTIYF. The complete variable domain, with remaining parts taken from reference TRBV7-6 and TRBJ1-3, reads GAGVSQSPRYKVTKRGQDVALRCDPISGHVSLYWYRQALGQGPEFLTYFNYEAQQDKSGLPNDRFSAERPEGSISTLTIQRTEQRDSAMYRCASSLSPGNPSGNTIYFGEGSWLTVV.

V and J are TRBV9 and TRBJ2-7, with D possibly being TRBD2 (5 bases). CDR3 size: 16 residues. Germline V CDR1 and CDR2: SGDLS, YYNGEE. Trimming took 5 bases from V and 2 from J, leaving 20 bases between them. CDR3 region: CASSEAVADSAYEQYF. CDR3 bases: TGTGCCAGCAGTGAAGCGGTCGCCGATTCAGCCTACGAGCAGTACTTC.

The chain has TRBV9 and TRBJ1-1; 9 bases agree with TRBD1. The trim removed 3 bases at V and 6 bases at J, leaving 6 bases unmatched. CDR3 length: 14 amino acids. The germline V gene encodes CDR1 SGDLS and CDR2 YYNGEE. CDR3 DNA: TGTGCCAGCAGCGACGAACAGGGGGCCCCTGAAGCTTTCTTT. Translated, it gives CASSDEQGAPEAFF. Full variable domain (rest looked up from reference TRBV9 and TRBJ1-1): DSGVTQTPKHLITATGQRVTLRCSPRSGDLSVYWYQQSLDQGLQFLIQYYNGEERAKGNILERFSAQQFPDLHSELNLSSLELGDSALYFCASSDEQGAPEAFFGQGTRLTVV.

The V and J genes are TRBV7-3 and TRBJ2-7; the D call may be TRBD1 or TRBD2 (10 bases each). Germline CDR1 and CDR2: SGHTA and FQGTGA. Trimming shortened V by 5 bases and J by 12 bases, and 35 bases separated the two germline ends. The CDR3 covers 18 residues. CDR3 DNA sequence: TGTGCCAGCAGCCCCTTCAGCGGGGGGGGACAGGGGTCCGCAACCTTGTACTTC. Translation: CASSPFSGGGQGSATLYF. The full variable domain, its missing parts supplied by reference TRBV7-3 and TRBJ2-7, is GAGVSQTPSNKVTEKGKYVELRCDPISGHTALYWYRQSLGQGPEFLIYFQGTGAADDSGLPNDRFFAVRPEGSVSTLKIQRTERGDSAVYLCASSPFSGGGQGSATLYFGPGTRLTVT.

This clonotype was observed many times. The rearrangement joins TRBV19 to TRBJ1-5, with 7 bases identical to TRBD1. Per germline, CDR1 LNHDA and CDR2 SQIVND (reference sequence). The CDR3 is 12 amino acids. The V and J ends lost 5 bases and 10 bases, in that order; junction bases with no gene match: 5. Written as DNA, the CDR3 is TGTGCCAGTAGTTCACGACAGGGTCCCCAGCATTTT. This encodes CASSSRQGPQHF.

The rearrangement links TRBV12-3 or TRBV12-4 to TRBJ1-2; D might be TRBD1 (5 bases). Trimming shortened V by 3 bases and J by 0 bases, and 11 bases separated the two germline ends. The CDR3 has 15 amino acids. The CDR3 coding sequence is TGTGCCAGCAGTTTTGACAGCGCCTCTAACTATGGCTACACCTTC. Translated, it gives CASSFDSASNYGYTF.